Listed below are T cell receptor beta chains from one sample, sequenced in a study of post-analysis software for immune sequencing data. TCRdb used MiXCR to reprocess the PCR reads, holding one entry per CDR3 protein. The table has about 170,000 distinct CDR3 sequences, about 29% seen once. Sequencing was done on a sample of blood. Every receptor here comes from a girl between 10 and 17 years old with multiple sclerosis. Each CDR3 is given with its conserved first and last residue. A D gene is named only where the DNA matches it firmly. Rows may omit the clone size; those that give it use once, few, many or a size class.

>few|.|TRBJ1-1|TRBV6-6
TGTGCCAGCAGTTACGGTTACGAGGTAGCCGAGAACACTGAAGCTTTCTTT
CASSYGYEVAENTEAFF
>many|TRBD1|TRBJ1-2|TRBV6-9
TGTGCCAGCAGTTATCCAGACAGGGGGTTAGGCTACACCTTC
CASSYPDRGLGYTF
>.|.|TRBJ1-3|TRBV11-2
TGTGCCAGCAGCTTAAATTCAGGGTCCGGAAACACCATATATTTT
CASSLNSGSGNTIYF
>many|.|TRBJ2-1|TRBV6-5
TGTGCCAGCAGTTACTCCCCCCGAGGGGTTGGCAATGAGCAGTTCTTC
CASSYSPRGVGNEQFF
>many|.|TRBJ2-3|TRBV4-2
TGTGCCAGCGCCCCCTCAAGGAATGGGGGATCCACAGATACGCAGTATTTT
CASAPSRNGGSTDTQYF
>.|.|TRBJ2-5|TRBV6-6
TGTGCCAGCAGGTCCCAGGGGAAAGAGACCCAGTACTTC
CASRSQGKETQYF
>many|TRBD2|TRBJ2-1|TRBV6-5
TGTGCCAGCAGTTACCGCATAGCGGGATCCTACAATGAGCAGTTCTTC
CASSYRIAGSYNEQFF
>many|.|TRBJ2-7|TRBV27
TGTGCCAGCAGCTGGGACAACTCCTACGAGCAGTACTTC
CASSWDNSYEQYF
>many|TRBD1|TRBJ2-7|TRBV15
TGTGCCACCAGCATTGAGGACAGGGGGATAGAGCAGTACTTC
CATSIEDRGIEQYF
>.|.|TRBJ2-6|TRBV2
TGTGCCAGCAGTGAATGGGTCTACTCTGGGGCCAACGTCCTGACTTTC
CASSEWVYSGANVLTF
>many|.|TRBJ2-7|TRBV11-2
TGTGCCAGCAGCTTTGGACCGAACTCCTACGAGCAGTACTTC
CASSFGPNSYEQYF
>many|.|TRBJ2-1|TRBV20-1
TGCAGTGCTAGAGATGGAGTACGGAAACCCGGGGATGAGCAGTTCTTC
CSARDGVRKPGDEQFF
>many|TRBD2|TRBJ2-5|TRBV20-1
TGCAGTGCTATCGGGGGGGATAGCGTTGAGACCCAGTACTTC
CSAIGGDSVETQYF
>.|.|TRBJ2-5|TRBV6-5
TGTGTCAGCAGTTATAGGGAAGGGGAGACCCAGTACTTC
CVSSYREGETQYF
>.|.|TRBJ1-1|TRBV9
TGTGCCAGCAGCGTAGACCTGTTCGGGCCTGGGAACACTGAAGCTTTCTTT
CASSVDLFGPGNTEAFF
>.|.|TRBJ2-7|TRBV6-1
TGTGCCAGCAGTGGGCTCGACGTATACCTTGGCTACGAGCAGTACTTC
CASSGLDVYLGYEQYF